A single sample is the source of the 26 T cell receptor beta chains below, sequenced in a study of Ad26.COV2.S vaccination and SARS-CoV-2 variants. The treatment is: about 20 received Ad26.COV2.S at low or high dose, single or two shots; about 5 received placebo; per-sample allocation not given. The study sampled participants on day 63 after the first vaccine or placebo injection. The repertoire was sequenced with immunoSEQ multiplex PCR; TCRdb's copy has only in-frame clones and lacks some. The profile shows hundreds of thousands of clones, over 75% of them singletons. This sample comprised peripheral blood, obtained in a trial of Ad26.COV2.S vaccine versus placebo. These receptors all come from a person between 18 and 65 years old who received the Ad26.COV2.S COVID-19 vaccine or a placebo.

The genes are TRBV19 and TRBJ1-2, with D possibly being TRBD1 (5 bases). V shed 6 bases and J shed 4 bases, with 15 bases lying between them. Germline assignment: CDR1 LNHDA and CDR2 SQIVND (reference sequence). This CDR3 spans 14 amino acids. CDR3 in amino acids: CASRPTGVSYGYTF. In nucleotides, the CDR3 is TGTGCCAGTAGACCAACGGGGGTTAGCTATGGCTACACCTTC. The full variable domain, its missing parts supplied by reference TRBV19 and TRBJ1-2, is DGGITQSPKYLFRKEGQNVTLSCEQNLNHDAMYWYRQDPGQGLRLIYYSQIVNDFQKGDIAEGYSVSREKKESFPLTVTSAQKNPTAFYLCASRPTGVSYGYTFGSGTRLTVV.

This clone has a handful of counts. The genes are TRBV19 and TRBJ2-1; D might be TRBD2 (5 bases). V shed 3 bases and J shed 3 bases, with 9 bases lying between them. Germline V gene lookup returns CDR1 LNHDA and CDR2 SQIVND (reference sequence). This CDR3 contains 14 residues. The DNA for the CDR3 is TGTGCCAGTAGTATGGGAGAGCTCTACAATGAGCAGTTCTTC. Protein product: CASSMGELYNEQFF.

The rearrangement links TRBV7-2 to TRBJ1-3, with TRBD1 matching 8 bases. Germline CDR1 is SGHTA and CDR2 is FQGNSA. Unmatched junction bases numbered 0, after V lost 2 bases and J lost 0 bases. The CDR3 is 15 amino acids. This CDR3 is CASSLTGGSGNTIYF. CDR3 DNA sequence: TGTGCCAGCAGCTTAACAGGGGGCTCTGGAAACACCATATATTTT. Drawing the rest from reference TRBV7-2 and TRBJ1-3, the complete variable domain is GAGVSQSPSNKVTEKGKDVELRCDPISGHTALYWYRQSLGQGLEFLIYFQGNSAPDKSGLPSDRFSAERTGGSVSTLTIQRTQQEDSAVYLCASSLTGGSGNTIYFGEGSWLTVV.

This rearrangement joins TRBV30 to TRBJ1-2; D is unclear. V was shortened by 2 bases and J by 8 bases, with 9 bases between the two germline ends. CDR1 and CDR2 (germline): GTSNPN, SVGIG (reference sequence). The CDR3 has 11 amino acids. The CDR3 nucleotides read TGTGCCTGGAGTACCCTGTACGGCTACACCTTC. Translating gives CAWSTLYGYTF.

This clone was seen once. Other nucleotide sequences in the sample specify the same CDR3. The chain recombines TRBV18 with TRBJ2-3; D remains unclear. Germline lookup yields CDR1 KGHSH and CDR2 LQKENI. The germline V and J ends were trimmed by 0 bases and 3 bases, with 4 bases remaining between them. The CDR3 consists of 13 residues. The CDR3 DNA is TGTGCCAGCTCACCACCGGCGACAGATACGCAGTATTTT. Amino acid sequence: CASSPPATDTQYF.

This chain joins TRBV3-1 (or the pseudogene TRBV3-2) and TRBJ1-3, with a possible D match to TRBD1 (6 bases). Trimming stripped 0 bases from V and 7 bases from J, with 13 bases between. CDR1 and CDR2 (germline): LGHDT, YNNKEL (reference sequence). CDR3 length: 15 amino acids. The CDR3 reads CASSQDPDSWNTIYF. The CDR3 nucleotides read TGTGCCAGCAGCCAAGATCCGGACAGTTGGAACACCATATATTTT.

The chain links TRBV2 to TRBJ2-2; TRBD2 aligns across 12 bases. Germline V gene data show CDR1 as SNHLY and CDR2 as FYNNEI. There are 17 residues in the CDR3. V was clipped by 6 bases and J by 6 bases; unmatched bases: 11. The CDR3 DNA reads TGTGCCAGCAGGTCCGGGACTAGCGGGTTAGGGCCCGGGGAGCTGTTTTTT. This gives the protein CASRSGTSGLGPGELFF.

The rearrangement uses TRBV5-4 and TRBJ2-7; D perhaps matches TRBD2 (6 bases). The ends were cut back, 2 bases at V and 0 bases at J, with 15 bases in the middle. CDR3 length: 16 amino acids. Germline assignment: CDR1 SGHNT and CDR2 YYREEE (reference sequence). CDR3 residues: CASSFAGRKSSYEQYF. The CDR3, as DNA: TGTGCCAGCAGCTTTGCGGGAAGGAAAAGCTCCTACGAGCAGTACTTC.

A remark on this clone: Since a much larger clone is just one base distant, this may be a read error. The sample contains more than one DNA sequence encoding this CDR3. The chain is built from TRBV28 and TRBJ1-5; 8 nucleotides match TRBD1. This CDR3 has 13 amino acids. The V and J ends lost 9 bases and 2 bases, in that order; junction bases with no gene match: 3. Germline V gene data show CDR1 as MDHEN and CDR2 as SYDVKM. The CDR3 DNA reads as TGTGCCAGTCAGGACAGGGGCAATCAGCCCCAGCATTTT. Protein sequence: CASQDRGNQPQHF.

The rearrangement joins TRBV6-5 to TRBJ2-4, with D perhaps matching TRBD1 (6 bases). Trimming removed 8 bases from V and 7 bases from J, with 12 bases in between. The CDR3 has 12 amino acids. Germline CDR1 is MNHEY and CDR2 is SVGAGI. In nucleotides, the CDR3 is TGTGCCAGCGGTTCAGGGGCGAACATTCAGTACTTC. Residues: CASGSGANIQYF.

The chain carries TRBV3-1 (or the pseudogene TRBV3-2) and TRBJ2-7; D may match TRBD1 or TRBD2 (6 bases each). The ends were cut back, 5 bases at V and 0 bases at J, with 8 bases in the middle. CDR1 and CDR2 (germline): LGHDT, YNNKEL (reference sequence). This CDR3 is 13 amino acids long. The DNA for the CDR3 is TGTGCCAGCAGCGAGGGGGGCTCCTACGAGCAGTACTTC. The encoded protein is CASSEGGSYEQYF.

This CDR3 is CASSPGSQYTEAFF. CDR3 DNA: TGCGCCAGCAGCCCGGGATCTCAGTACACTGAAGCTTTCTTT. The genes are TRBV5-1 and TRBJ1-1; D not certain. The CDR3 contains 14 residues. Per germline, CDR1 SGHRS and CDR2 YFSETQ. Deletions cut 4 bases from V and 3 bases from J, with 13 bases between.

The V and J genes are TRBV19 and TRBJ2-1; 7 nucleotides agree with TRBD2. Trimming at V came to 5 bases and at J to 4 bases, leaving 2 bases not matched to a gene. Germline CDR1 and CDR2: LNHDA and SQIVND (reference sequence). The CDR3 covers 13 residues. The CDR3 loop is CASSPLAYNEQFF. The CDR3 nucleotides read TGTGCCAGTAGTCCACTAGCGTACAATGAGCAGTTCTTC.

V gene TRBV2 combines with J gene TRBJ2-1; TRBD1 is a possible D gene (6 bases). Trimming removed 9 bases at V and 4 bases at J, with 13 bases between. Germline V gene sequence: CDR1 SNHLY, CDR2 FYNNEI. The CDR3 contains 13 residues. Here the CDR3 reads CASKQGGYNEQFF. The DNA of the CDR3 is TGTGCCAGTAAACAGGGTGGGTACAATGAGCAGTTCTTC.

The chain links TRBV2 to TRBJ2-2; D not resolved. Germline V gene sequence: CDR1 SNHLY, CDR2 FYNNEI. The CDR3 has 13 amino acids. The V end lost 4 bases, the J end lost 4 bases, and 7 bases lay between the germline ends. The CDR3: CASSGTTTGELFF. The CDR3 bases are TGTGCCAGCAGTGGGACCACCACCGGGGAGCTGTTTTTT.

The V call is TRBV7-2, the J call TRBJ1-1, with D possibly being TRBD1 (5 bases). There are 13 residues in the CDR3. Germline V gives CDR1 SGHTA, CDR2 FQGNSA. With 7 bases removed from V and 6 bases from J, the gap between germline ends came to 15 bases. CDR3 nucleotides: TGTGCCAGCACAGGACTGGGGCGACCTGAAGCTTTCTTT. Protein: CASTGLGRPEAFF.

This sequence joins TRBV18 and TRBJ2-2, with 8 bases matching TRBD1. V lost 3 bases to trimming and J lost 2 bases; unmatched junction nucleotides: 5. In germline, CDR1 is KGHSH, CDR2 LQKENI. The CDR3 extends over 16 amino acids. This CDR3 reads CASSPGQGPNTGELFF. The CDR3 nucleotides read TGTGCCAGCTCACCCGGACAGGGTCCCAACACCGGGGAGCTGTTTTTT.

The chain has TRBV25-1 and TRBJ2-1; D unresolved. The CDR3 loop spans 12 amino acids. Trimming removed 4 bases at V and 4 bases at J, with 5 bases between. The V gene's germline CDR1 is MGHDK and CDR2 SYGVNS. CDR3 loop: CASSVGYNEQFF. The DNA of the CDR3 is TGTGCCAGCAGTGTGGGTTACAATGAGCAGTTCTTC.

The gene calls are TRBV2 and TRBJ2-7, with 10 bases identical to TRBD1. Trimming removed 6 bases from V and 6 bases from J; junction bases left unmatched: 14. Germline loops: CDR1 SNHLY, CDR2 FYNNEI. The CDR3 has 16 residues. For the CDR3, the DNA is TGTGCCAGCAGCCCGCCACCGGGACAGGGGTGGGCCGAGCAGTACTTC. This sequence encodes CASSPPPGQGWAEQYF.

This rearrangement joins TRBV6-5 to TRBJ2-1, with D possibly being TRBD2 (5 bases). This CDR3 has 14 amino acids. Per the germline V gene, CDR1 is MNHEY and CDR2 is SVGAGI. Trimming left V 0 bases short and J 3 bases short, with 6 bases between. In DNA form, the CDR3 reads TGTGCCAGCAGTTACTCGGGAGACTACAATGAGCAGTTCTTC. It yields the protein CASSYSGDYNEQFF.

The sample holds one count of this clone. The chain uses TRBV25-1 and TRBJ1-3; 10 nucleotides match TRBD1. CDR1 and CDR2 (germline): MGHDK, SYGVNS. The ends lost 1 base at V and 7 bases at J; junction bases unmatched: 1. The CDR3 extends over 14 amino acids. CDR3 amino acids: CASSESGQGNTIYF. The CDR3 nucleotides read TGTGCCAGCAGTGAATCGGGACAGGGGAACACCATATATTTT.

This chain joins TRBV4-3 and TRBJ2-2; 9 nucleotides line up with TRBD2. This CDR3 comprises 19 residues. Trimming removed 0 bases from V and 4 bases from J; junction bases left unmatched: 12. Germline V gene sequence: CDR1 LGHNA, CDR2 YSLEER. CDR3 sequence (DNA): TGCGCCAGCAGCCAAGATGGTGCTAGCGGGGCTTGGGGCACCGGGGAGCTGTTTTTT. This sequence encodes CASSQDGASGAWGTGELFF.

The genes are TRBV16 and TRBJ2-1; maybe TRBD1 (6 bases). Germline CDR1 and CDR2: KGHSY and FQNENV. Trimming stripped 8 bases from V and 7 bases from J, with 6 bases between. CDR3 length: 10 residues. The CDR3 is CASGQNEQFF. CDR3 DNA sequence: TGTGCCAGCGGACAGAATGAGCAGTTCTTC.

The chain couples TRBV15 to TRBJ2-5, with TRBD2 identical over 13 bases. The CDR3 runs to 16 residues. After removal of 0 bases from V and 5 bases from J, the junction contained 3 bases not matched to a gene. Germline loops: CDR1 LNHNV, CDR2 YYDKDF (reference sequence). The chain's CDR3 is CATSRELAGGRETQYF. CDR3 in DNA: TGTGCCACCAGCAGAGAACTAGCGGGAGGGAGGGAGACCCAGTACTTC. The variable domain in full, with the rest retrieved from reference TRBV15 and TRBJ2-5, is DAMVIQNPRYQVTQFGKPVTLSCSQTLNHNVMYWYQQKSSQAPKLLFHYYDKDFNNEADTPDNFQSRRPNTSFCFLDIRSPGLGDTAMYLCATSRELAGGRETQYFGPGTRLLVL.

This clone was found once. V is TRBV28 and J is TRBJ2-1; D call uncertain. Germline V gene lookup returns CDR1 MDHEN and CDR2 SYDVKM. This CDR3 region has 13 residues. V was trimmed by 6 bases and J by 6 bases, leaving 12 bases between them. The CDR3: CASSPGGGNEQFF. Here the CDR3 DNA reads TGTGCCAGCAGCCCCGGCGGCGGCAATGAGCAGTTCTTC. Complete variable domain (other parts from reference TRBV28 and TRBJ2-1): DVKVTQSSRYLVKRTGEKVFLECVQDMDHENMFWYRQDPGLGLRLIYFSYDVKMKEKGDIPEGYSVSREKKERFSLILESASTNQTSMYLCASSPGGGNEQFFGPGTRLTVL.

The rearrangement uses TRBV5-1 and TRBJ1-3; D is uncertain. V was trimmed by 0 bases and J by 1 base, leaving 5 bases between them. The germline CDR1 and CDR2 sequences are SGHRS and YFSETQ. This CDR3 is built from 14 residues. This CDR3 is CASSLDTSGNTIYF. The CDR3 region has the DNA TGCGCCAGCAGCTTGGACACGTCTGGAAACACCATATATTTT.